A single T cell receptor (beta chain) is shown here with its context. Its matching antigen is unknown. Germline V gives CDR1 SGHDT, CDR2 YYEEEE. The CDR3 extends over 15 amino acids. Trimming took off 0 bases at V and 3 bases at J, with 12 bases between the two ends. Documented time point: week 35, safety follow-up. What each vaccine dose contained was 300 ug of mutant IDH1 20-mer peptide, accompanied by topical imiquimod. Across weeks 1, 3, 5, 7, 11, 15, 19 and 23, patients received a vaccination each time, eight in all. Profiled with immunoSEQ multiplex PCR; TCRdb holds only in-frame clones, not every one. In the table there are roughly 44,000 clones, around 81% of which are singletons. This sample is part of a study of a mutant IDH1 vaccine in newly diagnosed glioma. Study-wide background: Among treated patients, roughly 60% were male and around 40% female, and mean age was about 39 years. Those enrolled had earlier been treated with radiotherapy, temozolomide, or both, mostly both.

The chain employs TRBV5-6 and TRBJ1-1, with a weak D call TRBD1 (5 bases). The material was PBMCs, obtained from a glioma patient whose treatment included an IDH1 peptide vaccine. This receptor was identified in a woman aged 40 to 50 with glioma. Some clones in this sample may be carry-over from other donors' samples. The CDR3 reads CASSLVGGADTEAFF. CDR3 bases: TGTGCCAGCAGCTTGGTGGGTGGGGCAGACACTGAAGCTTTCTTT.